This entry lists 25 T cell receptor beta chains sequenced from one sample in a study of regulatory T cells in long-lasting Graves disease. Time point denoted: newly diagnosed GD, antithyroid drugs for less than 3 months. TCR sequences were obtained from RNA taken from PBMCs. Arm-PCR of CDR3 regions with iRepertoire HTBI primers generated TCR beta libraries. TCRdb recomputed calls from the multiplex PCR reads with MiXCR, one row per CDR3 protein. The data contain fewer than 450,000 distinct CDR3 sequences, 15% of them singletons. A further study also used this sample, focusing on T cells in Graves' hyperthyroidism and ophthalmopathy.

Sample: peripheral blood mononuclear cells (PBMCs), taken at new diagnosis, from a patient treated with antithyroid drugs. The receptors stem from a woman aged 40 to 55 with Graves disease.

The sample holds a few counts of this clonotype. This chain connects TRBV7-9 to TRBJ2-7, with D unresolved. Germline V lookup: CDR1 SEHNR, CDR2 FQNEAQ (reference sequence). CDR3 length: 15 residues. Trimming left V 1 base short and J 4 bases short, with 14 bases between. The CDR3, as DNA: TGTGCCAGCAGCTTAGGGGTAGGGATCAGATACGAGCAGTACTTC. Encoded protein: CASSLGVGIRYEQYF.

By sample share, this clonotype is medium-sized. The chain links TRBV18 to TRBJ2-5, with D maybe TRBD1 (5 bases). Germline V gene data show CDR1 as KGHSH and CDR2 as LQKENI. This CDR3 is 16 amino acids long. V lost 0 bases and J 4 bases, leaving 15 bases between the germline ends. The CDR3 DNA reads as TGTGCCAGCTCACCACCCGACAGCGTAACCTTAGAGACCCAGTACTTC. Its protein product is CASSPPDSVTLETQYF.

About this clonotype: It is likely a read error: a sequence one base away is far more abundant. V gene TRBV11-3 combines with J gene TRBJ2-5; the D gene is possibly TRBD1 (5 bases). The CDR3 spans 15 residues. Looked up from germline, CDR1 is SGHNT and CDR2 is YENEEA. The V gene lost 5 bases and the J gene lost 4 bases, with 17 bases spanning the gap. The CDR3 DNA is TGTGCCAGCAGCCCCAACAGCCAGGGTCGAGAGACCCAGTACTTC. This codes for CASSPNSQGRETQYF.

In its sample, this clonotype was seen many times. This rearrangement joins TRBV6-1 to TRBJ2-7; D possibly matches TRBD1 or TRBD2 (6 bases each). This CDR3 has 12 amino acids. Trimming shortened V by 7 bases and J by 5 bases, and 12 bases separated the two germline ends. CDR1 and CDR2 from the germline V gene are MNHNS and SASEGT. The CDR3 sequence: CASKGGPHEQYF. The DNA of the CDR3 is TGTGCCAGCAAGGGGGGCCCCCACGAGCAGTACTTC.

V gene TRBV12-3 or TRBV12-4 combines with J gene TRBJ1-4, with D perhaps matching TRBD1 (6 bases). CDR3 length: 15 amino acids. V lost 2 bases to trimming and J lost 6 bases, with 13 bases between them. CDR3: CASSLRQGWYEKLFF. The DNA of the CDR3 is TGTGCCAGCAGTTTAAGGCAGGGGTGGTATGAAAAACTGTTTTTT.

This clonotype was counted ten times or more. The chain joins TRBV11-2 to TRBJ2-7; 7 bases are a match to TRBD2. CDR3 length: 15 amino acids. Germline assignment: CDR1 SGHAT and CDR2 FQNNGV. The trim removed 2 bases at V and 0 bases at J, leaving 4 bases unmatched. CDR3 sequence reads: CASSLFRGSSYEQYF. DNA of the CDR3: TGTGCCAGCAGCTTATTCCGCGGGAGCTCCTACGAGCAGTACTTC.

In its sample, this clonotype was seen many times. The chain couples TRBV28 to TRBJ2-3; TRBD2 matches 8 bases. J was trimmed by 2 bases and V by 5 bases; bases with no gene match: 6. Germline V gives CDR1 MDHEN, CDR2 SYDVKM. CDR3 size: 15 residues. As DNA, the CDR3 is TGTGCCAGCAGTACGACTAGCGTGCACACAGATACGCAGTATTTT. The encoded protein is CASSTTSVHTDTQYF.

Ten or more counts support this clonotype. V is TRBV2 and J is TRBJ2-3; 15 positions match TRBD2. J lost 6 bases, V lost 6 bases, and 7 bases had no gene match. Germline lookup yields CDR1 SNHLY and CDR2 FYNNEI. The CDR3 spans 16 residues. The CDR3 protein is CASSGLAGGPGDTQYF. The CDR3 DNA is TGTGCCAGCAGCGGACTAGCGGGAGGGCCGGGTGATACGCAGTATTTT.

There are many counts of this clonotype. The chain combines TRBV7-9 with TRBJ1-2; no definite D call. Trimming left V 5 bases short and J 2 bases short, with 9 bases between. The length of the CDR3 is 13 residues. Germline V gives CDR1 SEHNR, CDR2 FQNEAQ (reference sequence). The CDR3 spells CASSRDENYGYTF. For the CDR3, the DNA is TGTGCCAGCAGCCGTGACGAAAACTATGGCTACACCTTC.

There are a few counts of this clonotype. This chain links TRBV19 with TRBJ2-7, with 8 positions matching TRBD2. CDR1 is LNHDA, CDR2 SQIVND, per germline (reference sequence). This CDR3 spans 16 amino acids. V lost 5 bases and J lost 4; bases outside the gene matches: 13. The CDR3 region is CASSGSGSRGGYEQYF. In nucleotides, the CDR3 is TGTGCCAGTAGTGGCAGCGGGAGTCGTGGAGGGTACGAGCAGTACTTC.

This clonotype was observed a handful of times. This chain links TRBV6-2 or TRBV6-3 with TRBJ1-2; 10 bases are a match to TRBD1. V was pared by 0 bases and J by 6 bases, with 1 base of the junction left unmatched. CDR1 MNHEY and CDR2 SVGEGT come from the germline V gene. This CDR3 has 14 residues. The CDR3 is CASSYSTGGHGYTF. DNA for the CDR3: TGTGCCAGCAGTTACTCGACAGGGGGCCATGGCTACACCTTC.

As for this clonotype: An end of the junction differs from the germline gene, which may be a read error. CDR3 protein: CATSDETGGKETQYF. CDR3 nucleotides: TGTGCCACCAGTGATGAGACAGGGGGTAAAGAGACCCAATACTTC. V and J are TRBV24-1 and TRBJ2-5; 9 nucleotides align to TRBD1. Germline CDR1 KGHDR, CDR2 SFDVKD. The CDR3 has 15 residues.

This clonotype was detected many times. The rearrangement links TRBV28 to TRBJ1-5; perhaps TRBD1 as D (6 bases). Germline lookup yields CDR1 MDHEN and CDR2 SYDVKM. Trimming stripped 5 bases from V and 2 bases from J, with 10 bases between. CDR3 length: 14 amino acids. This CDR3 reads CASSPYRGNQPQHF. CDR3 DNA sequence: TGTGCCAGCAGTCCATACAGGGGCAATCAGCCCCAGCATTTT.

This clonotype was detected many times. The chain uses TRBV11-2 and TRBJ2-3; no firm D call. CDR1 SGHAT and CDR2 FQNNGV come from the germline V gene. V lost 7 bases, J lost 6 bases, and 26 bases lay in between. The CDR3 length is 17 residues. The CDR3: CASTAEGAADLGDTQYF. The CDR3 bases are TGTGCCAGCACAGCAGAAGGTGCAGCCGATCTAGGGGATACGCAGTATTTT.

In this sample, this clonotype turned up many times. The chain employs TRBV3-1 and TRBJ2-7; perhaps TRBD2 as D (6 bases). V was trimmed by 4 bases and J by 0 bases, leaving 13 bases between them. The V gene's germline CDR1 is LGHDT and CDR2 YNNKEL (reference sequence). This CDR3 contains 15 residues. Written as DNA, the CDR3 is TGTGCCAGCAGCCCGCGCCACGGGAGCTCCTACGAGCAGTACTTC. Amino acids: CASSPRHGSSYEQYF.

This clonotype was counted at least ten times. This chain connects TRBV5-1 to TRBJ2-2, with 11 bases identical to TRBD1. Germline assignment: CDR1 SGHRS and CDR2 YFSETQ. This CDR3 contains 17 residues. V lost 4 bases to trimming and J lost 7 bases; unmatched junction nucleotides: 12. The CDR3 DNA reads TGCGCCAGCAGCCCAGACGGAGGACAGGGGGCGATCGGGGAGCTGTTTTTT. Translation: CASSPDGGQGAIGELFF.

The chain employs TRBV11-2 and TRBJ2-1; D is ambiguous. The CDR3 runs 13 residues. Trimming pared 7 bases from V and 4 bases from J, leaving 11 bases between. Germline V gene lookup returns CDR1 SGHAT and CDR2 FQNNGV. Here the CDR3 DNA reads TGTGCCAGCATCAGGACGGGTTACAATGAGCAGTTCTTC. The encoded protein is CASIRTGYNEQFF.

This clonotype was observed many times. The genes are TRBV18 and TRBJ1-5; 9 bases are a match to TRBD1. Germline values: CDR1 KGHSH, CDR2 LQKENI. J gave up 5 bases and V 2 bases, and 7 bases lay outside the gene matches. CDR3 length: 16 amino acids. The chain's CDR3 is CASSPTKGQGYQPQHF. CDR3 bases: TGTGCCAGCTCACCAACGAAGGGACAGGGTTATCAGCCCCAGCATTTT. Using reference TRBV18 and TRBJ1-5 for the parts outside the CDR3, the full variable domain is NAGVMQNPRHLVRRRGQEARLRCSPMKGHSHVYWYRQLPEEGLKFMVYLQKENIIDESGMPKERFSAEFPKEGPSILRIQQVVRGDSAAYFCASSPTKGQGYQPQHFGDGTRLSIL.

This clonotype was seen repeatedly, ten times or more. V usage is TRBV3-1 and J usage is TRBJ2-7, with D perhaps matching TRBD2 (6 bases). The CDR3 is made up of 14 amino acids. CDR1 is LGHDT and CDR2 is YNNKEL in the germline V gene (reference sequence). V was shortened by 2 bases and J by 2 bases, with 10 bases between the two germline ends. Written as DNA, the CDR3 is TGTGCCAGCAGCCAACTTAGCGGTACCTACGAGCAGTACTTC. Protein sequence: CASSQLSGTYEQYF.

This clonotype was found a few times. The chain couples TRBV3-1 to TRBJ2-1; TRBD2 matches 8 bases. Germline V CDR1 and CDR2: LGHDT, YNNKEL (reference sequence). The CDR3 runs to 15 residues. The junction had 5 bases not matched to a gene; V was cut back by 1 base and J by 6 bases. Written as DNA, the CDR3 is TGTGCCAGCAGCCAAGTGCGGGAGGCGAGCAATGAGCAGTTCTTC. As protein: CASSQVREASNEQFF.

This clonotype was seen more than once but under ten times. The gene calls are TRBV6-4 and TRBJ2-1, with 10 bases identical to TRBD2. The length of the CDR3 is 15 residues. V shed 4 bases and J 7 bases; nucleotides not matched to a gene: 7. Germline values: CDR1 MRHNA, CDR2 SNTAGT. The CDR3 region has the DNA TGTGCCAGCAGTGCTCAGCGGGAGGGCCGGAATGAGCAGTTCTTC. It yields the protein CASSAQREGRNEQFF.

This clonotype was seen repeatedly, ten times or more. The V and J genes are TRBV29-1 and TRBJ2-2, with 9 bases identical to TRBD2. The CDR3 has 17 amino acids. Per germline, CDR1 SQVTM and CDR2 ANQGSEA. V trimming: 3 bases; J trimming: 6 bases; junction bases outside the gene matches: 14. Written as DNA, the CDR3 is TGCAGCGTTGATGCCTTGGGACTAGCCGGAGGGTCCGGGGAGCTGTTTTTT. It encodes CSVDALGLAGGSGELFF.

The V and J genes are TRBV15 and TRBJ1-5; weak D call: TRBD1 (5 bases). From germline, CDR1 is LNHNV and CDR2 YYDKDF (reference sequence). Trimming pared 3 bases from V and 0 bases from J, leaving 12 bases between. CDR3 length equals 16 residues. DNA of the CDR3: TGTGCCACCAGCAGCCGGGACTTCGATAGCAATCAGCCCCAGCATTTT. It translates to CATSSRDFDSNQPQHF. Based on the CDR3 plus reference TRBV15 and TRBJ1-5, the full variable domain is DAMVIQNPRYQVTQFGKPVTLSCSQTLNHNVMYWYQQKSSQAPKLLFHYYDKDFNNEADTPDNFQSRRPNTSFCFLDIRSPGLGDTAMYLCATSSRDFDSNQPQHFGDGTRLSIL.

The CDR3 loop is CASSQGTAPEAFF. The DNA of the CDR3 is TGTGCCAGCAGCCAAGGGACAGCTCCTGAAGCTTTCTTT. The J gene is TRBJ1-1, the V gene TRBV14, with D tentatively TRBD1 (6 bases). Germline-derived CDR1 and CDR2 are SGHDN and FVKESK. This CDR3 is built from 13 residues. V lost 1 base and J lost 6, with 9 bases in between.

This clonotype was seen a few times. The chain couples TRBV24-1 to TRBJ2-1; 7 bases match TRBD2. Unmatched junction bases numbered 8, after V lost 5 bases and J lost 2 bases. There are 16 residues in the CDR3. The V gene's germline CDR1 is KGHDR and CDR2 SFDVKD. The CDR3 nucleotides read TGTGCCACCAGTGGGCCTAGCGGAGACACCTACAATGAGCAGTTCTTC. As protein: CATSGPSGDTYNEQFF.